This paragraph covers one T cell receptor (beta chain) sequence. Its antigen is unknown. The J segment lost 0 bases and the V segment lost 4 bases, leaving 4 bases of the junction unmatched. Germline assignment: CDR1 SGHDT and CDR2 YYEEEE. This CDR3 has 14 residues. The naive CD8 population came from CD45RO-negative cells selected for CCR7, without terminally differentiated effector memory CD45RA+ cells. The assay ran at deep level. In the authors' methods: For the immunoSEQ data, sequences were junction-only without quality scores, so filtering differed. TCRdb keeps only in-frame clones here, not all; method: immunoSEQ multiplex PCR. For V, J and clone size, that table is used; D and trimming come from the DNA. This table has around 2,000,000 clones, over 85% appearing once. These data come from a study of shared clonotypes between healthy human individuals. Findings of the study overall: Clonotype sharing among the donors was expected to vary with sequencing depth.

This clonotype was sampled from a man younger than 35 in good health. The chain combines TRBV5-6 with TRBJ2-7, with 7 bases that match TRBD1. Sequencing input: naive CD8+ T cells sorted from blood. The CDR3 here is CASSTQGSSYEQYF. In nucleotides, the CDR3 is TGTGCCAGCAGCACACAGGGGAGCTCCTACGAGCAGTACTTC.